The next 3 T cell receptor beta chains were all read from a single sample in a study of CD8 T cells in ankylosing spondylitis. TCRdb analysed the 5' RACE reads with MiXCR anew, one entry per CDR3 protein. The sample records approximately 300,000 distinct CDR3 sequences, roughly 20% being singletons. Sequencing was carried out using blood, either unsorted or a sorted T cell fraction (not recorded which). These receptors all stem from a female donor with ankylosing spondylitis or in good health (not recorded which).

In DNA, the CDR3 is TGTGCCAGCAGCTCCACTCTTGGCGAGCAGTACTTC. This translates into CASSSTLGEQYF. The rearrangement joins TRBV7-6 to TRBJ2-7; D remains ambiguous. This CDR3 spans 12 amino acids. The V gene lost 4 bases and the J gene lost 6 bases, with 10 bases spanning the gap. Germline-derived CDR1 and CDR2 are SGHVS and FNYEAQ.

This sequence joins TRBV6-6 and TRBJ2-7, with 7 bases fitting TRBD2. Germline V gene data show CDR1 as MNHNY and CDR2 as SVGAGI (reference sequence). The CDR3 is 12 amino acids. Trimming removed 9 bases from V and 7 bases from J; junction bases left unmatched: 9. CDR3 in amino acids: CASGERDWEQYF. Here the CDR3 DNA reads TGTGCCAGTGGGGAGCGGGACTGGGAGCAGTACTTC.

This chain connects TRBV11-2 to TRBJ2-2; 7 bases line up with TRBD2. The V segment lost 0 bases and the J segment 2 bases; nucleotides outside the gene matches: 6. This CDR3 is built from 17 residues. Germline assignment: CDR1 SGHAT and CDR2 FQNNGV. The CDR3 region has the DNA TGTGCCAGCAGCTTAGACCGCCTAGCGGTAAACACCGGGGAGCTGTTTTTT. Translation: CASSLDRLAVNTGELFF.